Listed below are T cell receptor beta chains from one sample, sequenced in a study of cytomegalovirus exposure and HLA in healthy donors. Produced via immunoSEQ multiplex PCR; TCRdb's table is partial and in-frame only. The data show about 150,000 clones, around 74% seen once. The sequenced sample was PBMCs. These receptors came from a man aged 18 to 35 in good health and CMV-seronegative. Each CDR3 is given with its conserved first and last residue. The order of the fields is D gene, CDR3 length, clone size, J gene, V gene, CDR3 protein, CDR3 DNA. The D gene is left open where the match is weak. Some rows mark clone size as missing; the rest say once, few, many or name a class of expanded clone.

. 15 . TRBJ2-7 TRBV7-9 CASSLLFGPSYEQYF TGTGCCAGCAGCCTCCTCTTCGGTCCCTCCTACGAGCAGTACTTC
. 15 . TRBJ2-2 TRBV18 CASSPWSSDTGELFF TGTGCCAGCTCACCATGGTCTAGCGACACCGGGGAGCTGTTTTTT
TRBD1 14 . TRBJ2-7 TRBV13 CASSSPPDRDEQYF TGTGCCAGCAGCTCCCCCCCGGACAGGGACGAGCAGTACTTC
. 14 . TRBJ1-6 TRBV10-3 CAISESRGGSPLHF TGTGCCATCAGTGAGTCCCGGGGTGGGTCACCCCTCCACTTT
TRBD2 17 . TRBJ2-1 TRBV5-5 CASSFRLAGVSYNEQFF TGTGCCAGCAGCTTCCGGCTAGCGGGAGTCTCCTACAATGAGCAGTTCTTC
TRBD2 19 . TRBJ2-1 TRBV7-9 CASSFPQAAGGPGENEQFF TGTGCCAGCAGCTTCCCCCAAGCGGCGGGAGGGCCGGGGGAGAATGAGCAGTTCTTC
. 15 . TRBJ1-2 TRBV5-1 CASSLAVASGYGYTF TGCGCCAGCAGCTTGGCTGTCGCCTCGGGCTATGGCTACACCTTC
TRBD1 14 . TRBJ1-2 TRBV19 CASSIGDSKMRYTF TGTGCCAGTAGTATTGGGGACAGTAAGATGCGCTACACCTTC
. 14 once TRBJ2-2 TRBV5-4 CASSLQLASGELFF TGTGCCAGCAGCTTGCAACTAGCTTCCGGGGAGCTGTTTTTT
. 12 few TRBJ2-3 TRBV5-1 CASSFQGDTQYF TGCGCCAGCAGCTTCCAGGGAGATACGCAGTATTTT
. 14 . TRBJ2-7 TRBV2 CASRVDRLPNEQYF TGTGCCAGCAGGGTTGACAGGCTCCCCAACGAGCAGTACTTC
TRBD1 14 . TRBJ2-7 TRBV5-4 CASSVQGEIYEQYF TGTGCCAGCAGCGTACAGGGGGAAATCTACGAGCAGTACTTC
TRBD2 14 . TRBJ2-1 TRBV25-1 CASISSGSKDEQFF TGTGCCAGCATTAGTAGCGGGAGTAAGGATGAGCAGTTCTTC
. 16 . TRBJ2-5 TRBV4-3 CASSQDDARGWETQYF TGCGCCAGCAGCCAAGATGATGCCAGGGGTTGGGAGACCCAGTACTTC
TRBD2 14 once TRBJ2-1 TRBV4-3 CASSQDDGRVEQFF TGCGCCAGCAGCCAGGATGACGGGAGGGTTGAGCAGTTCTTC
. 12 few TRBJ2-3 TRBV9 CASSGGTDTQYF TGTGCCAGCAGCGGAGGCACAGATACGCAGTATTTT
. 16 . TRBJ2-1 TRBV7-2 CASSLGGLARPGEQFF TGTGCCAGCAGCTTGGGTGGGCTGGCCCGGCCTGGTGAGCAGTTCTTC
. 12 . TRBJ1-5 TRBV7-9 CASSLQNQPQHF TGTGCCAGCAGCTTACAGAATCAGCCCCAGCATTTT
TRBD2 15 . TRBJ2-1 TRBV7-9 CASSLSGRSGGEQFF TGTGCCAGCAGCTTAAGCGGGAGAAGCGGCGGTGAGCAGTTCTTC
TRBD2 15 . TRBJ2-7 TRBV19 CASSDQQAGVHEQYF TGTGCCAGTAGCGATCAGCAAGCGGGAGTTCACGAGCAGTACTTC
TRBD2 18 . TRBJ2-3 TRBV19 CASSVGQAGGHAADTQYF TGTGCCAGTAGTGTGGGCCAGGCGGGAGGCCACGCCGCAGATACGCAGTATTTT
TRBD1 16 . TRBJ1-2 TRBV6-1 CASSEGQGALSYGYTF TGTGCCAGCAGTGAGGGACAGGGGGCGCTTAGTTATGGCTACACCTTC
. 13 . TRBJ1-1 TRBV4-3 CASSQQENTEAFF TGCGCCAGCAGCCAACAGGAGAACACTGAAGCTTTCTTT
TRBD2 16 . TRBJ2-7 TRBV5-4 CASSLSLAGPTYEQYF TGTGCCAGCAGCTTGAGTCTAGCGGGACCGACCTACGAGCAGTACTTC
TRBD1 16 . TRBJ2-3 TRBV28 CASSSERTGLTDTQYF TGTGCCAGCAGTTCCGAACGGACAGGGCTCACAGATACGCAGTATTTT
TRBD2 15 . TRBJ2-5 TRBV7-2 CASSLGWGGRETQYF TGTGCCAGCAGCTTAGGCTGGGGCGGGAGAGAGACCCAGTACTTC
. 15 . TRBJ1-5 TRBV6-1 CASSDRRYSNQPQHF TGTGCCAGCAGTGACCGTCGGTATAGCAATCAGCCCCAGCATTTT
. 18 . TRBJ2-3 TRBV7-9 CASRQGRLNLLAADTQYF TGTGCCAGCAGACAGGGACGCCTCAATCTGTTAGCCGCAGATACGCAGTATTTT
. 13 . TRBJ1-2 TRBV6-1 CASSEDSSYGYTF TGTGCCAGCAGTGAGGACAGCTCATATGGCTACACCTTC
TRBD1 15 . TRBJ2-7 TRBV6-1 CASSEAWDRDYEQYF TGTGCCAGCAGTGAAGCGTGGGACAGGGACTACGAGCAGTACTTC
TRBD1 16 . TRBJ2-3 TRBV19 CASMGRGTGGIDTQYF TGTGCCAGTATGGGTCGGGGGACAGGGGGTATAGATACGCAGTATTTT
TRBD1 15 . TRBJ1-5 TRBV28 CASSPGTGHNQPQHF TGTGCCAGCAGTCCCGGGACAGGGCACAATCAGCCCCAGCATTTT
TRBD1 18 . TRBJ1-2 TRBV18 CASSPQTGGALANYGYTF TGTGCCAGCTCACCGCAGACAGGGGGCGCCTTAGCTAACTATGGCTACACCTTC
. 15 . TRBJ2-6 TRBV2 CASSEERELANVLTF TGTGCCAGCAGTGAAGAGAGGGAATTAGCCAACGTCCTGACTTTC
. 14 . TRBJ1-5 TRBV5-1 CASSPGDGGQPQHF TGCGCCAGCAGCCCAGGGGACGGCGGGCAGCCCCAGCATTTT
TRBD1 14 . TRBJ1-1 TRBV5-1 CASSLGQGGSEAFF TGCGCCAGCAGCTTAGGACAGGGTGGCTCTGAAGCTTTCTTT
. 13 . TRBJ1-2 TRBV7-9 CSSSLGAGAGYTF TGTTCCAGCAGCTTGGGGGCTGGGGCGGGCTACACCTTC
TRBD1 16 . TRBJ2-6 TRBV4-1 CASSQGQGSGANVLTF TGCGCCAGCAGCCAGGGACAGGGCTCTGGGGCCAACGTCCTGACTTTC
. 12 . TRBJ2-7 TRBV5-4 CASSSGTYEQYF TGTGCCAGCAGCTCCGGGACCTACGAGCAGTACTTC
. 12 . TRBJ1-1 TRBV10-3 CAIGAVKAEAFF TGTGCCATCGGAGCCGTGAAGGCTGAAGCTTTCTTT
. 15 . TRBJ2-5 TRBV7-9 CASSLSRGGGETQYF TGTGCCAGCAGCTTATCGAGGGGAGGGGGGGAGACCCAGTACTTC
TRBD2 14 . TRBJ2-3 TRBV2 CASSVLAGGDTQYF TGTGCCAGCAGTGTGCTAGCGGGAGGAGATACGCAGTATTTT
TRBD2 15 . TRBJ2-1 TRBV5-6 CASSPGTSGRAREFF TGTGCCAGCAGCCCCGGGACTAGCGGGAGGGCCCGTGAGTTCTTC
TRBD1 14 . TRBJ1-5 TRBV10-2 CASRAQGAYQPQHF TGCGCCAGCAGGGCACAGGGGGCTTATCAGCCCCAGCATTTT
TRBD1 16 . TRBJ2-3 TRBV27 CASRPSGTGRTDTQYF TGTGCCAGCAGGCCTTCCGGGACAGGCCGCACAGATACGCAGTATTTT
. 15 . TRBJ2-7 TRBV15 CATSRDRRHSYEQYF TGTGCCACCAGCAGAGATCGGCGGCACTCGTACGAGCAGTACTTC
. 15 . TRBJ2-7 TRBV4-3 CASSPGYSLSYEQYF TGCGCCAGCAGTCCAGGGTACAGCCTCTCCTACGAGCAGTACTTC
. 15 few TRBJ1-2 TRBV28 CASSFSGADNYGYTF TGTGCCAGCAGTTTTTCCGGAGCGGATAACTATGGCTACACCTTC
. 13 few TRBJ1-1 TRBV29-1 CSALQGGNTEAFF TGCAGCGCTTTACAGGGTGGGAACACTGAAGCTTTCTTT
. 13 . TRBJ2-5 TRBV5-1 CASGGEGGETQYF TGCGCCAGCGGAGGAGAGGGAGGAGAGACCCAGTACTTC
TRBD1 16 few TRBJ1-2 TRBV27 CASSSRQGVPSYGYTF TGTGCCAGCAGTTCCCGACAGGGGGTCCCCTCCTATGGCTACACCTTC
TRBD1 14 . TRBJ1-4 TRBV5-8 CASSLGQGREKLFF TGTGCCAGCAGCTTAGGACAGGGACGGGAAAAACTGTTTTTT
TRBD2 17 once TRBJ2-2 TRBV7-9 CASSFTAGATGTGELFF TGTGCCAGCAGCTTTACAGCGGGAGCCACGGGCACCGGGGAGCTGTTTTTT
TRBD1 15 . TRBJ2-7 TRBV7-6 CASSAGTGSSYEQYF TGTGCCAGCAGCGCTGGGACAGGGAGCTCCTACGAGCAGTACTTC
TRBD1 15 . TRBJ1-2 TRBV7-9 CASSISTGGNYGYTF TGTGCCAGCAGCATATCGACAGGGGGCAACTATGGCTACACCTTC
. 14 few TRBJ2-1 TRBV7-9 CASSRGEYGGEQFF TGTGCCAGCAGCAGAGGGGAGTACGGGGGTGAGCAGTTCTTC
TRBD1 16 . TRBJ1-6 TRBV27 CASSLTTRTGPSPLHF TGTGCCAGCAGTTTAACCACAAGGACAGGCCCTTCACCCCTCCACTTT